Given below is one T cell receptor beta chain in context. Its antigen is not yet known. No much larger clonotype is one base removed from it; base qualities were not supplied. The sample belongs to a study of blood T cell repertoires in COVID-19 (dated by TCRdb to about 2020). With respect to the entire study: Collaborator samples came from the United States, Italy and Spain and covered acute and convalescent phases of COVID-19. Where HLA class I and class II types were available, the types were taken from metadata supplied by the sample provider, not from assay-based typing. The prospective study material was composed of cDNA or gDNA derived from T cells, B-cell-depleted T cells, or PBMCs. Deeply sampled blood TCRbeta repertoires from subjects exposed to, actively infected with, or recovered from COVID-19 were included in the dataset. The samples were drawn from the first 160 participants of the ongoing ImmuneRACE study and from roughly 1,300 subjects provided by 6 global collaborators. The repertoires were made available in a free public database intended to serve as a resource for research on the immune response to SARS-CoV-2. Sample metadata almost always included a de-identified subject ID, COVID-19 status, age in years and sex.

The research as a whole found: The quantity of clinical and demographic metadata differed by source and by participant and was supplied without curation.

The germline V gene encodes CDR1 LGHDT and CDR2 YNNKEL (reference sequence). The CDR3 has 14 amino acids, counting the end cysteine and phenylalanine. Only the CDR3 portion is preserved as DNA: 42 bases, with reading frame beginning at the first base. The V and J ends are trimmed by 3 bases and 2 bases, leaving 7 bases between them. The collaborating institutions used their own protocols to collect whole blood in K2EDTA tubes. For TCRbeta analysis, collaborator samples were shipped as frozen whole blood, as isolated PBMCs, or as DNA extracted from either sample type. TCRbeta CDR3 regions were amplified from genomic DNA using the immunoSEQ Assay, a bias-controlled multiplex PCR. In the authors' own workflow: The number of nucleated cells in each sample was estimated by amplification of reference gene primers within the assay. Sequence reads were collapsed and filtered to measure the absolute abundance of every unique TCRbeta CDR3 rearrangement. For each sample, productive Simpson clonality was calculated by taking the square root of Simpson's diversity index across productive rearrangements. Not all clones reach the TCRdb copy of this immuneACCESS table, which keeps in-frame sequences only. Checked studies attribute under half of the gap to unresolved V genes and leave the rest unexplained. Clonal size and the V and J genes are those of that table, whereas D and trimming came from the DNA. This sample holds 110,000 or so clones; 90% were observed only once. The top ten hold under 6% of the sample.

Rearrangement joined TRBV3-1 (or the pseudogene TRBV3-2) to TRBJ1-4; no D segment can be confidently identified. This sequence originates from a woman in her forties or fifties with acute or convalescent COVID-19. The specimen was peripheral blood. The CDR3 region: CASSHRTTNEKLFF. The nucleotides read TGTGCCAGCAGCCACAGGACTACTAATGAAAAACTGTTTTTT.